This section outlines one T cell receptor (beta chain) sequence together with its context. The source of the sample is a study of T cell changes during pregnancy in multiple sclerosis. The ends lost 8 bases at V and 4 bases at J; junction bases unmatched: 10. The V gene's germline CDR1 is MRHNA and CDR2 SNTAGT. There are 14 residues in the CDR3. Here immunoSEQ multiplex PCR was the method, and the copy in TCRdb shows in-frame clones only, minus some. The sample contains 70,000 to 95,000 clones, around 92% of which appear only once. This specimen was peripheral blood, taken in the third trimester of pregnancy. This clonotype was sampled from a female donor with multiple sclerosis, enrolled in a pregnancy study. The rearrangement joins TRBV6-4 to TRBJ2-7; 8 bases fit TRBD1. CDR3 DNA sequence: TGTGCCAGCCTTAGGGGGGACAGGTTTTACGAGCAGTACTTC. This gives the protein CASLRGDRFYEQYF.